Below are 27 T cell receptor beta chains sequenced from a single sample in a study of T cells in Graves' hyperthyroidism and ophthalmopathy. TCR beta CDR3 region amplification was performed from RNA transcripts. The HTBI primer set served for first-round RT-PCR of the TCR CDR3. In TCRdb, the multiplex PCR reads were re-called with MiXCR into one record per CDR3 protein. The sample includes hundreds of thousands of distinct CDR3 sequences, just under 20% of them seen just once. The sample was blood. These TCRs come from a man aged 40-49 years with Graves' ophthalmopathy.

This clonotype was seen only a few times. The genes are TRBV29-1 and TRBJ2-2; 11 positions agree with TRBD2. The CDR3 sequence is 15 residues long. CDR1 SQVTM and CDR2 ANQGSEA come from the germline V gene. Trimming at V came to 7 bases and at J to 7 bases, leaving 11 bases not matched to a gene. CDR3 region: CSARRSSGRNGELFF. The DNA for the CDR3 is TGCAGCGCCCGAAGGTCTAGCGGGAGGAACGGGGAGCTGTTTTTT.

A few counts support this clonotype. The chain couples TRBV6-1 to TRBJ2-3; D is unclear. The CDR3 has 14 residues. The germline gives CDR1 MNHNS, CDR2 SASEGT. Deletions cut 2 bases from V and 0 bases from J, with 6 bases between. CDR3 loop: CASSESPSTDTQYF. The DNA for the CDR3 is TGTGCCAGCAGTGAATCCCCTAGCACAGATACGCAGTATTTT.

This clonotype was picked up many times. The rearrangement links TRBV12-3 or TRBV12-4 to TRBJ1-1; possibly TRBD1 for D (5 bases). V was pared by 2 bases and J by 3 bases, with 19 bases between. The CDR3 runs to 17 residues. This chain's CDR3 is CASSLQVRAIGDTEAFF. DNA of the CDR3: TGTGCCAGCAGTTTACAGGTCAGGGCTATTGGGGACACTGAAGCTTTCTTT.

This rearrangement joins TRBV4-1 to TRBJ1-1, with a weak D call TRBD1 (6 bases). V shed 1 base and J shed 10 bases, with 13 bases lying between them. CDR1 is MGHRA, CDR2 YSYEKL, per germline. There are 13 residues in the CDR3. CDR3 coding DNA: TGCGCCAGCAGCCAAGTAGACAGGTCTTTAGCTTTCTTT. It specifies CASSQVDRSLAFF.

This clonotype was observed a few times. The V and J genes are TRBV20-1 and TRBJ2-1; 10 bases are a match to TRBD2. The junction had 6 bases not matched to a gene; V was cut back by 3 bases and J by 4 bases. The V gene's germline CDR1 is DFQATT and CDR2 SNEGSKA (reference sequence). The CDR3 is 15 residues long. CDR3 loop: CSASVLAGVYNEQFF. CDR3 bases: TGCAGTGCTAGTGTCCTAGCGGGAGTTTACAATGAGCAGTTCTTC.

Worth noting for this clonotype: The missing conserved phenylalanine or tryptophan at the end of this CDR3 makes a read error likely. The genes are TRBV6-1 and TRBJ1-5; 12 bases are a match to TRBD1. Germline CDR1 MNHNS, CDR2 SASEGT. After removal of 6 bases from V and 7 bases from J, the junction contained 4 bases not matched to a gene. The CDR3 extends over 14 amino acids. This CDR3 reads CASRGQGAGQPQHL. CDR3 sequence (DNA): TGTGCCAGCAGGGGACAGGGGGCTGGACAGCCCCAGCATCTT.

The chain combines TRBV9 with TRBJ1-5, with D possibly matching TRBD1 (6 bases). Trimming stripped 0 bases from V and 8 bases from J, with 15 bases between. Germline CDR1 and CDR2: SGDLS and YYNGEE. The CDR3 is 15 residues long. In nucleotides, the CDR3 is TGTGCCAGCAGCGTAGGGGCGGTCTCAGGGGAGCCCCAGCATTTT. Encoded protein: CASSVGAVSGEPQHF.

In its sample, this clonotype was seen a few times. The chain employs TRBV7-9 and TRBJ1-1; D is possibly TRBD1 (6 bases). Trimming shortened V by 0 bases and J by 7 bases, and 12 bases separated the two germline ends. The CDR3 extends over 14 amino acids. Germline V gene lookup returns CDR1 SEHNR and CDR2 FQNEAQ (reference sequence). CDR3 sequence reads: CASSLAGGTYEAFF. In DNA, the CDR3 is TGTGCCAGCAGCTTAGCGGGGGGCACATATGAAGCTTTCTTT.

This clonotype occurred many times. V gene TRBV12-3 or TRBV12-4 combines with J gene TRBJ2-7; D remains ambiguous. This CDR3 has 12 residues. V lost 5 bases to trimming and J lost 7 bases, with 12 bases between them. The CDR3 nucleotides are TGTGCCAGCAGTCTCTCTGTGGGGGAGCAGTACTTC. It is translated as CASSLSVGEQYF.

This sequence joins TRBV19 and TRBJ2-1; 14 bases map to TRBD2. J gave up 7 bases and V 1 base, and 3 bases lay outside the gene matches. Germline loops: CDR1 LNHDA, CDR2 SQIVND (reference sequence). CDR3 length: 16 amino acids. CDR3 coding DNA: TGTGCCAGTAGTATAGCGGGACTAGCGGGAGTAAATGAGCAGTTCTTC. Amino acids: CASSIAGLAGVNEQFF. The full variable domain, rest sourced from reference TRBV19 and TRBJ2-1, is DGGITQSPKYLFRKEGQNVTLSCEQNLNHDAMYWYRQDPGQGLRLIYYSQIVNDFQKGDIAEGYSVSREKKESFPLTVTSAQKNPTAFYLCASSIAGLAGVNEQFFGPGTRLTVL.

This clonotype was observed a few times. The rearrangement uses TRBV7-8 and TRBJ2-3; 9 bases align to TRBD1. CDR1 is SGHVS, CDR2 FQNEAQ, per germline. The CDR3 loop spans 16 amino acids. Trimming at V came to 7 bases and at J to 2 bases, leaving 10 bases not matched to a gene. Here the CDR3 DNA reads TGTGCCAGCATCCAAAGGCGGACAGGGGCCACAGATACGCAGTATTTT. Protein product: CASIQRRTGATDTQYF.

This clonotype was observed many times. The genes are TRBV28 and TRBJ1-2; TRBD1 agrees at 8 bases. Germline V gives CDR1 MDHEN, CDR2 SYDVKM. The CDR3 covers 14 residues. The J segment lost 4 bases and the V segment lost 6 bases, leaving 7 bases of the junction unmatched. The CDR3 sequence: CASRPGQASYGYTF. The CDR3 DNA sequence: TGTGCCAGCAGACCGGGACAGGCTTCCTATGGCTACACCTTC.

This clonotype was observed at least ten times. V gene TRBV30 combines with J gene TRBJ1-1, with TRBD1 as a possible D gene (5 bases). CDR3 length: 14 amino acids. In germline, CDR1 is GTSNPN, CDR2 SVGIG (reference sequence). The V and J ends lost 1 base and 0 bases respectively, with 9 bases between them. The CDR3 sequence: CAWSAGRMNTEAFF. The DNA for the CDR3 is TGTGCCTGGAGTGCGGGACGGATGAACACTGAAGCTTTCTTT.

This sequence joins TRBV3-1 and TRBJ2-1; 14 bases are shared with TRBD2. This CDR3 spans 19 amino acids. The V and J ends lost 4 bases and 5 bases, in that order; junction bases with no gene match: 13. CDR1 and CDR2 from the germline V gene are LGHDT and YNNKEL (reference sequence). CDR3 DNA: TGTGCCAGCAGCCCCTCCCGGAGGGGACTAGCGGGAGAGGACAATGAGCAGTTCTTC. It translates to CASSPSRRGLAGEDNEQFF.

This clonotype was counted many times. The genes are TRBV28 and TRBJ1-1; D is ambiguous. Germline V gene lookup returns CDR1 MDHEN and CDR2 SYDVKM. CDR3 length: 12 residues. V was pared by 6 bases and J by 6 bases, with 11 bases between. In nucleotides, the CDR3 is TGTGCCAGCAGGCCGGACCGACCTGAAGCTTTCTTT. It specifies CASRPDRPEAFF.

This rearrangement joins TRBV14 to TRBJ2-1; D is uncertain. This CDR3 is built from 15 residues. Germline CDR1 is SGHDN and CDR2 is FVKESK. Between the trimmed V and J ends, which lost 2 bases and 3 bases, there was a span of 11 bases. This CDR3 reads CASSQYWGYYNEQFF. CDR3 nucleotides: TGTGCCAGCAGCCAATATTGGGGATACTACAATGAGCAGTTCTTC.

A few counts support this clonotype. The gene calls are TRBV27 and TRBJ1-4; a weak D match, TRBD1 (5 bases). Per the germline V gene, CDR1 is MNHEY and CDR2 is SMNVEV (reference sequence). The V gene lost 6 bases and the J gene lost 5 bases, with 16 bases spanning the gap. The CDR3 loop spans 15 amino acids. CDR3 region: CASRPYTGNNEKLFF. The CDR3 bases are TGTGCCAGCAGACCTTACACAGGAAACAATGAAAAACTGTTTTTT.

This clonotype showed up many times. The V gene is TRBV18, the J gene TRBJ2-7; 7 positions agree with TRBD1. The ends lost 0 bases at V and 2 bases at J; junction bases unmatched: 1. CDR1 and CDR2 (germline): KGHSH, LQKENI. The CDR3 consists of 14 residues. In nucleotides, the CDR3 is TGTGCCAGCTCACCACCGGGACAGACCTACGAGCAGTACTTC. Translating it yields CASSPPGQTYEQYF.

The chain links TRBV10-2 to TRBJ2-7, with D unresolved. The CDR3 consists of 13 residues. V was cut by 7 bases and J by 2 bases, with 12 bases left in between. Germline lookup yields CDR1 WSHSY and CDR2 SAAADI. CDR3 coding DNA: TGCGCCAGCACCCTGGATAGGACCTACGAGCAGTACTTC. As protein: CASTLDRTYEQYF.

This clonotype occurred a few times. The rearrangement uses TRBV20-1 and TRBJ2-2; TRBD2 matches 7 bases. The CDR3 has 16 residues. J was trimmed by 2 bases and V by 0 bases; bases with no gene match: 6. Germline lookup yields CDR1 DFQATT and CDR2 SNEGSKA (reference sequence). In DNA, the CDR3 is TGCAGTGCTAGAGATCGTGCTAGCGGAAACACCGGGGAGCTGTTTTTT. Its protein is CSARDRASGNTGELFF.

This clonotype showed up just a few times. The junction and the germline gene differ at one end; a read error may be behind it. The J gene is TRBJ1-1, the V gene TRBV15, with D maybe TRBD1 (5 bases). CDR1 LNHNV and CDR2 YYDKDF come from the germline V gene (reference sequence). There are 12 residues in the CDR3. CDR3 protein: CATSRGETGAFF. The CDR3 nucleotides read TGTGCCACCAGTCGAGGGGAGACTGGAGCTTTCTTT.

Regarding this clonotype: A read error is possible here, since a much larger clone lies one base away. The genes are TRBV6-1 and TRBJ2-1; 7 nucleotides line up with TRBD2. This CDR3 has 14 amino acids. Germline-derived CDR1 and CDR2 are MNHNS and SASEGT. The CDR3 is CASSSVRDYSEQFF. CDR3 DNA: TGTGCCAGCAGTTCCGTACGGGACTACAGTGAGCAGTTCTTC.

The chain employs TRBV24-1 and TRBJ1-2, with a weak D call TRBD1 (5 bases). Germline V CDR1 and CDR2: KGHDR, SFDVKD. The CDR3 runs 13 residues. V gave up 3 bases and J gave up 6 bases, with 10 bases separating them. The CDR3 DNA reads TGTGCCACCAGTGATGCGACAGATAATGGCTACACCTTC. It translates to CATSDATDNGYTF.

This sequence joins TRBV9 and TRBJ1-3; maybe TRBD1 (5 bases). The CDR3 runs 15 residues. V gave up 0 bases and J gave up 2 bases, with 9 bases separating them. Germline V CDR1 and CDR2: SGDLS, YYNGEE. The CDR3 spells CASSVAGGAGNTIYF. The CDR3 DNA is TGTGCCAGCAGCGTAGCTGGGGGTGCTGGAAACACCATATATTTT. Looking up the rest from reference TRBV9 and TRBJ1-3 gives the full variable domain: DSGVTQTPKHLITATGQRVTLRCSPRSGDLSVYWYQQSLDQGLQFLIQYYNGEERAKGNILERFSAQQFPDLHSELNLSSLELGDSALYFCASSVAGGAGNTIYFGEGSWLTVV.

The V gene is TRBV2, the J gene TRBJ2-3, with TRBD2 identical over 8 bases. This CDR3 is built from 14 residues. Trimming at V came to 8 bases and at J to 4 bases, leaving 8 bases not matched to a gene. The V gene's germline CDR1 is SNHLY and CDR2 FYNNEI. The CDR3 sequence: CASRGGGAADTQYF. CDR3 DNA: TGTGCCAGCCGGGGGGGGGGGGCGGCAGATACGCAGTATTTT.

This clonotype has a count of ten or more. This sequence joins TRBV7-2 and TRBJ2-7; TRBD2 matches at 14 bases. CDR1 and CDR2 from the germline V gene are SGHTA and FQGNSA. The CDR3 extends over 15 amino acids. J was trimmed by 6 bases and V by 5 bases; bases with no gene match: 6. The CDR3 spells CASSRQGLAGAEQYF. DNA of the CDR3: TGTGCCAGCAGCCGTCAGGGACTAGCGGGGGCCGAGCAGTACTTC. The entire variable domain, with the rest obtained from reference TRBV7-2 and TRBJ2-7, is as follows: GAGVSQSPSNKVTEKGKDVELRCDPISGHTALYWYRQSLGQGLEFLIYFQGNSAPDKSGLPSDRFSAERTGGSVSTLTIQRTQQEDSAVYLCASSRQGLAGAEQYFGPGTRLTVT.

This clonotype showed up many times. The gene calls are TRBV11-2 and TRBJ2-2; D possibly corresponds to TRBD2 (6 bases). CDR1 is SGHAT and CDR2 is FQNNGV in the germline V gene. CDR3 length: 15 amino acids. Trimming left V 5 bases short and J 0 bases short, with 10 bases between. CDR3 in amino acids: CASSRRDSNTGELFF. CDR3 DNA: TGTGCCAGCAGCCGCCGGGACTCGAACACCGGGGAGCTGTTTTTT.